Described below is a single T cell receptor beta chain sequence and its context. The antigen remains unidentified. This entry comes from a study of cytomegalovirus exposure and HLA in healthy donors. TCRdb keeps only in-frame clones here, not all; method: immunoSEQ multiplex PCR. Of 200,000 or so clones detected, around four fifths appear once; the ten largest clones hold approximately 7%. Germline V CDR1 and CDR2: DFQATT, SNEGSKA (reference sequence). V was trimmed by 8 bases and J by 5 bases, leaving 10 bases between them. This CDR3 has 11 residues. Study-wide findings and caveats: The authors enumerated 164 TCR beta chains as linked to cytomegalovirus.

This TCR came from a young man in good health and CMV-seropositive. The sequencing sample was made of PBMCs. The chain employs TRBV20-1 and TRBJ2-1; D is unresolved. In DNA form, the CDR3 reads TGCAGTTGCAGGCGCGACAATGAGCAGTTCTTC. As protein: CSCRRDNEQFF.